The present TCR beta chain was sequenced within a study of T cells in Graves' hyperthyroidism and ophthalmopathy. Amplification yielded TCR beta CDR3 regions, with RNA transcripts as the source. First-round RT-PCR of the TCR CDR3 relied on the HTBI primer set. MiXCR was run by TCRdb on the multiplex PCR reads, yielding one entry per CDR3 protein. The table records around 350,000 distinct CDR3 sequences, approximately 14% of them present only once. Each person with ophthalmopathy scored at least 3 on the Clinical Activity Score, reached NOSPECS grade 4 or higher, and had been ill under 3 months. This clonotype was counted many times. Its antigen is not identified. General observations from the study: The model identified upcoming ophthalmopathy a median around 6 months ahead of onset. Expanded thyroid clonotypes (above 0.001) were mostly also found in blood.

This CDR3 has 13 residues. Deletions cut 3 bases from V and 7 bases from J, with 15 bases between. CDR1 GTSNPN and CDR2 SVGIG come from the germline V gene (reference sequence). The chain is built from TRBV30 and TRBJ1-1; D gene ambiguous. Sequenced: blood. The receptor was isolated from a woman between 55 and 75 years old with Graves' ophthalmopathy. The DNA of the CDR3 is TGTGCCTGGAGGTGGCCCCCGGGCTTTGAAGCTTTCTTT. Translated: CAWRWPPGFEAFF.